This entry lists 7 T cell receptor beta chains sequenced from one sample in a study of T cell clonotyping in hematopoietic cell transplantation. Using immunoSEQ multiplex PCR, the repertoire was profiled, and TCRdb retains in-frame clones only, with some absent. The sample yields about 20,000 clones, 86% seen once. Time point specified: recipient sample about 28 days before transplant, after cytoreduction. Source: peripheral blood mononuclear cells, taken before stem cell transplant. The origin of the receptors is a man in his fifties or sixties with acute myeloid leukemia. Some clones in this sample may be carry-over from other donors' samples.

The chain has TRBV4-3 and TRBJ1-3; D not certain. Germline CDR1 and CDR2: LGHNA and YSLEER. The CDR3 consists of 16 residues. The germline V and J ends were trimmed by 0 bases and 0 bases, with 9 bases remaining between them. CDR3 protein: CASSQDQAGSGNTIYF. As DNA, the CDR3 is TGCGCCAGCAGCCAAGACCAGGCTGGCTCTGGAAACACCATATATTTT.

This chain connects TRBV28 to TRBJ2-7; a weak D match, TRBD1 (5 bases). The CDR3 has 12 residues. The V end was cut by 2 bases, the J end by 4 bases, with 6 bases between. The germline V gene encodes CDR1 MDHEN and CDR2 SYDVKM. CDR3 sequence: CASSLQGYEQYF. CDR3 DNA: TGTGCCAGCAGTTTACAGGGATACGAGCAGTACTTC.

The V call is TRBV7-8, the J call TRBJ2-7; 8 nucleotides match TRBD1. This CDR3 spans 16 amino acids. J gave up 1 base and V 5 bases, and 10 bases lay outside the gene matches. Germline V CDR1 and CDR2: SGHVS, FQNEAQ. CDR3 nucleotides: TGTGCCAGCAGCGGAAAGCGTCAGGGGGCGTCCTACGAGCAGTACTTC. It codes for CASSGKRQGASYEQYF. The variable domain in full, completed from reference TRBV7-8 and TRBJ2-7, reads GAGVSQSPRYKVAKRGQDVALRCDPISGHVSLFWYQQALGQGPEFLTYFQNEAQLDKSGLPSDRFFAERPEGSVSTLKIQRTQQEDSAVYLCASSGKRQGASYEQYFGPGTRLTVT.

DNA of the CDR3: TGTGCCAGTAGTGGGGCAGGCCTCTACGAGCAGTACTTC. As protein: CASSGAGLYEQYF. This chain links TRBV19 with TRBJ2-7; D is perhaps TRBD1 (5 bases). Germline V lookup: CDR1 LNHDA, CDR2 SQIVND (reference sequence). V lost 5 bases and J lost 3, with 11 bases in between. There are 13 residues in the CDR3.

The chain combines TRBV27 with TRBJ1-1; D is unclear. V was trimmed by 6 bases and J by 1 base, leaving 18 bases between them. This CDR3 contains 16 residues. Looked up from germline, CDR1 is MNHEY and CDR2 is SMNVEV (reference sequence). The CDR3 DNA sequence: TGTGCCAGCAGCGCCGCTCGTGGGCAGTGGAACACTGAAGCTTTCTTT. This encodes CASSAARGQWNTEAFF.

The CDR3 DNA sequence: TGTGCCAGCAGTTGGGACCCTGAGAACACTGAAGCTTTCTTT. Translated, it gives CASSWDPENTEAFF. The rearrangement joins TRBV28 to TRBJ1-1; possible D gene TRBD1, 5 bases. The CDR3 extends over 14 amino acids. Germline-derived CDR1 and CDR2 are MDHEN and SYDVKM. The V end was cut by 4 bases, the J end by 1 base, with 10 bases between.

This clone was seen once. This chain uses TRBV19 with TRBJ2-2, with D perhaps matching TRBD1 (6 bases). Germline V CDR1 and CDR2: LNHDA, SQIVND (reference sequence). The CDR3 is 13 amino acids. The V end lost 8 bases, the J end lost 4 bases, and 11 bases lay between the germline ends. The CDR3 loop is CASSAGATGELFF. The CDR3 region has the DNA TGTGCCAGTTCGGCAGGGGCCACCGGGGAGCTGTTTTTT. Complete variable domain (other parts from reference TRBV19 and TRBJ2-2): DGGITQSPKYLFRKEGQNVTLSCEQNLNHDAMYWYRQDPGQGLRLIYYSQIVNDFQKGDIAEGYSVSREKKESFPLTVTSAQKNPTAFYLCASSAGATGELFFGEGSRLTVL.